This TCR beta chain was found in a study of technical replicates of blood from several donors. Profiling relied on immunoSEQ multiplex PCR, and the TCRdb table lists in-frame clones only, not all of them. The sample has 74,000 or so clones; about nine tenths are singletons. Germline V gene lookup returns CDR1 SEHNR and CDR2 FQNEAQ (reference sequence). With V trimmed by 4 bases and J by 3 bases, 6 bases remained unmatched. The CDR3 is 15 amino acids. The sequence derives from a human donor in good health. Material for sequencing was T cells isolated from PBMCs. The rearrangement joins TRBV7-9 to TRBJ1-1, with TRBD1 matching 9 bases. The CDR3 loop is CASSSGQGWDTEAFF. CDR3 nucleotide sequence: TGTGCCAGCAGCTCGGGACAGGGTTGGGACACTGAAGCTTTCTTT.